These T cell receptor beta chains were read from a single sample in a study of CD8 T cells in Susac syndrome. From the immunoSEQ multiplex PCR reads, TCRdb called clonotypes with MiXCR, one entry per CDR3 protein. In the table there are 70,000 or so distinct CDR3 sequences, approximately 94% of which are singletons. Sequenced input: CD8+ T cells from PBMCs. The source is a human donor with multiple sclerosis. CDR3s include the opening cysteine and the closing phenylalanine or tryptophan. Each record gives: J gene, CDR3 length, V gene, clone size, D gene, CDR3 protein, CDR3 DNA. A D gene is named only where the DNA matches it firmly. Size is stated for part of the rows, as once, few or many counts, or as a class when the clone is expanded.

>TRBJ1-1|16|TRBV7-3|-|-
CASSLTEQRTNTEAFF
TGTGCCAGCAGCTTAACAGAACAGCGGACGAACACTGAAGCTTTCTTT
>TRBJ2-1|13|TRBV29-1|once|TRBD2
CSVPRGDYNEQFF
TGCAGCGTTCCACGGGGGGACTACAATGAGCAGTTCTTC
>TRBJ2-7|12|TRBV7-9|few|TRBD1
CASSPTGSEQYF
TGTGCCAGCAGCCCGACAGGGTCCGAGCAGTACTTC
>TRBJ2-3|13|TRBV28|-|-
CASSLSLQDTQYF
TGTGCCAGCAGTTTATCTCTCCAAGATACGCAGTATTTT
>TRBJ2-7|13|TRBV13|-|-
CASSLYSTYEQYF
TGTGCCAGCAGCTTGTACAGCACCTACGAGCAGTACTTC
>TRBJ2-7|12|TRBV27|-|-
CASSPLGVEQYF
TGTGCCAGCAGTCCCCTGGGGGTCGAGCAGTACTTC
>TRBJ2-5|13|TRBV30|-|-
CAWATMVGETQYF
TGTGCCTGGGCCACCATGGTGGGAGAGACCCAGTACTTC
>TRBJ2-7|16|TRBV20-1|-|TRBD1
CSARDIIGQGAAEQYF
TGCAGTGCTAGAGATATAATCGGACAGGGGGCTGCCGAGCAGTACTTC
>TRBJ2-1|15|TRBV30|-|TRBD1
CAWTRDRGSYNEQFF
TGTGCCTGGACCCGGGACAGGGGGTCCTACAATGAGCAGTTCTTC
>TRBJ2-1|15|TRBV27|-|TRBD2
CASSSGTSGINEQFF
TGTGCCAGCAGTTCGGGGACTAGCGGGATCAATGAGCAGTTCTTC
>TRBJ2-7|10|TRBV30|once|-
CAWGGWEQYF
TGTGCCTGGGGAGGCTGGGAGCAGTACTTC
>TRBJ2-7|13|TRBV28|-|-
CASSLGGGTEQYF
TGTGCCAGCAGTTTAGGGGGAGGAACCGAGCAGTACTTC
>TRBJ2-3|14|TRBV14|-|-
CASSQEMPTDTQYF
TGTGCCAGCAGCCAAGAGATGCCTACAGATACGCAGTATTTT